The entry that follows covers one T cell receptor beta chain sequence. This sample was taken from a study of neoadjuvant anti-PD-1 for oral cavity cancer. The wider study: Non-progressing patients received a fourth nivolumab dose near day 43, then surgery on days 50-56.

This table comes from immunoSEQ multiplex PCR, and its TCRdb copy is limited to in-frame clones, with some not included. This sample has 5,000 or so clones, with just under 60% found just once. The patients had HPV-negative, locally advanced oral cavity squamous cell carcinoma. This receptor was taken from a person between 40 and 80 years old with oral cavity squamous cell carcinoma. The starting material was tumor tissue, obtained before nivolumab (anti-PD-1) treatment.

The CDR3 region is CASSAGSYSNQPQHF. In nucleotides, the CDR3 is TGTGCCAGCAGCGCAGGTTCCTATAGCAATCAGCCCCAGCATTTT. The genes are TRBV9 and TRBJ1-5, with unresolved D. V gave up 3 bases and J gave up 0 bases, with 10 bases separating them. Germline V lookup: CDR1 SGDLS, CDR2 YYNGEE. The CDR3 runs 15 residues. The full variable domain, with the rest looked up from reference TRBV9 and TRBJ1-5, is DSGVTQTPKHLITATGQRVTLRCSPRSGDLSVYWYQQSLDQGLQFLIQYYNGEERAKGNILERFSAQQFPDLHSELNLSSLELGDSALYFCASSAGSYSNQPQHFGDGTRLSIL.